What follows are 19 T cell receptor beta chains derived from one specimen sequenced in a study of blood T cell repertoires in COVID-19. Generated by immunoSEQ multiplex PCR, the TCRdb table keeps only in-frame clones and is missing some. This table has about 320,000 clones, 80% to 90% appearing once. The sequenced sample was PBMCs or T cells enriched from blood (not recorded which). Receptor source: a man aged 25 to 40 who had recovered from COVID-19.

The CDR3 DNA follows: TGTGCCAGCAGTTTATATCCGAGTTCAAATTACAATGAGCAGTTCTTC. Protein: CASSLYPSSNYNEQFF. The chain combines TRBV28 with TRBJ2-1; D uncertain. The CDR3 is 16 residues long. Trimming pared 1 base from V and 4 bases from J, leaving 14 bases between. Germline CDR1 is MDHEN and CDR2 is SYDVKM.

The chain uses TRBV27 and TRBJ1-5; D possibly corresponds to TRBD1 (6 bases). The V and J ends lost 8 bases and 13 bases respectively, with 21 bases between them. This CDR3 is built from 13 residues. Germline lookup yields CDR1 MNHEY and CDR2 SMNVEV (reference sequence). The CDR3 is CASALNRAAGQHF. The CDR3 DNA follows: TGTGCCAGCGCGCTAAACAGGGCCGCCGGACAGCATTTT.

This chain joins TRBV2 and TRBJ2-1, with TRBD1 matching over 9 bases. The CDR3 has 15 residues. V was clipped by 6 bases and J by 4 bases; unmatched bases: 7. Germline V lookup: CDR1 SNHLY, CDR2 FYNNEI. The CDR3 loop is CASRAGTGRYNEQFF. The CDR3, as DNA: TGTGCCAGCAGGGCCGGGACAGGGAGATACAATGAGCAGTTCTTC.

The chain uses TRBV10-1 and TRBJ2-1; 12 nucleotides match TRBD2. Unmatched junction bases numbered 3, after V lost 5 bases and J lost 4 bases. The CDR3 extends over 15 amino acids. CDR1 is WNHNN and CDR2 is SYGVQD in the germline V gene (reference sequence). CDR3 protein: CASSLAGGMYNEQFF. Written as DNA, the CDR3 is TGCGCCAGCAGTCTAGCGGGGGGGATGTACAATGAGCAGTTCTTC.

The CDR3 protein is CTSSHQAGAGVLSGANVLTF. DNA of the CDR3: TGCACCAGCAGCCACCAAGCCGGAGCGGGGGTCCTCTCTGGGGCCAACGTCCTGACTTTC. The chain uses TRBV1 and TRBJ2-6; the table's D call, TRBD2, was not checked against the DNA. TRBV1 is classified as a pseudogene. The CDR3 runs 20 residues.

The rearrangement links TRBV5-1 to TRBJ1-1; D may be TRBD1 (6 bases). CDR1 SGHRS and CDR2 YFSETQ come from the germline V gene. V was cut by 0 bases and J by 3 bases, with 12 bases left in between. This CDR3 region has 15 residues. DNA for the CDR3: TGCGCCAGCAGCTTGGAGGGGGTGGGCTACACTGAAGCTTTCTTT. Its translation is CASSLEGVGYTEAFF.

The rearrangement joins TRBV18 to TRBJ2-7; 8 bases agree with TRBD1. The germline V gene has CDR1 KGHSH and CDR2 LQKENI. Trimming cost V 3 bases and J 2 bases; bases outside gene matches: 9. The CDR3 has 16 amino acids. The CDR3 sequence: CASSPGTGQVTYEQYF. DNA of the CDR3: TGTGCCAGCTCACCTGGGACGGGACAGGTGACCTACGAGCAGTACTTC.

V gene TRBV27 combines with J gene TRBJ1-1; 8 nucleotides line up with TRBD1. The CDR3 covers 14 residues. V was clipped by 5 bases and J by 4 bases; unmatched bases: 6. Germline V gene data show CDR1 as MNHEY and CDR2 as SMNVEV (reference sequence). The CDR3 nucleotides read TGTGCCAGCAGTATTGGACAGGGAGGCACTGAAGCTTTCTTT. This gives the protein CASSIGQGGTEAFF.

V is TRBV28 and J is TRBJ1-3; maybe TRBD1 (5 bases). CDR3 length equals 13 residues. Germline V gives CDR1 MDHEN, CDR2 SYDVKM. Trimming cost V 2 bases and J 3 bases, with 5 bases left between them. CDR3 loop: CASSLQGGNTIYF. The CDR3 DNA reads as TGTGCCAGCAGTTTACAGGGTGGAAACACCATATATTTT.

This chain connects TRBV7-4 to TRBJ2-7, with TRBD1 identical over 7 bases. Germline lookup yields CDR1 SGHVT and CDR2 SQSDAQ. The CDR3 consists of 19 residues. V lost 1 base and J lost 0; bases outside the gene matches: 15. CDR3 nucleotide sequence: TGTGCCAGCAGCTTAGAGAGGCTGTTGGGGACAGCACCCTCCTACGAGCAGTACTTC. This codes for CASSLERLLGTAPSYEQYF.

The gene calls are TRBV19 and TRBJ2-7, with a weak D call TRBD2 (6 bases). The CDR3 consists of 12 residues. Germline-derived CDR1 and CDR2 are LNHDA and SQIVND (reference sequence). Trimming cost V 3 bases and J 7 bases, with 10 bases left between them. CDR3 nucleotide sequence: TGTGCCAGTAGTATCGGGAGCGGGGAGCAGTACTTC. Encoded protein: CASSIGSGEQYF.

The genes are TRBV18 and TRBJ2-7; TRBD1 matches 12 bases. The J segment lost 5 bases and the V segment lost 6 bases, leaving 8 bases of the junction unmatched. Germline loops: CDR1 KGHSH, CDR2 LQKENI. The CDR3 totals 15 residues. The CDR3 sequence: CASSRGTGGIHEQYF. The CDR3 DNA is TGTGCCAGCTCCCGGGGGACAGGGGGCATCCACGAGCAGTACTTC.

The V gene is TRBV5-8, the J gene TRBJ2-7; a possible D gene is TRBD2 (5 bases). The V end was cut by 0 bases, the J end by 3 bases, with 16 bases between. CDR3 length: 16 amino acids. CDR1 SGHTS and CDR2 YDEGEE come from the germline V gene. Here the CDR3 DNA reads TGTGCCAGCAGCTTGGGAGGGTCCGGCGCTTTCTACGAGCAGTACTTC. Translating gives CASSLGGSGAFYEQYF.

The chain recombines TRBV3-1 (or the pseudogene TRBV3-2) with TRBJ1-1, with 9 bases aligning to TRBD1. The J segment lost 11 bases and the V segment lost 5 bases, leaving 6 bases of the junction unmatched. The CDR3 extends over 12 amino acids. The germline gives CDR1 LGHDT, CDR2 YNNKEL (reference sequence). CDR3 in DNA: TGTGCCAGCAGCGAAATTGACAGGGGGGCTTTCTTT. Its protein is CASSEIDRGAFF.

Concerning this clone: This sample includes further DNA sequences coding for the same CDR3. The V gene is TRBV5-1, the J gene TRBJ2-1, with D perhaps matching TRBD2 (6 bases). The CDR3 runs to 16 residues. CDR1 is SGHRS and CDR2 is YFSETQ in the germline V gene. Trimming cost V 4 bases and J 0 bases, with 14 bases left between them. The CDR3 region is CASSLVAGSSYNEQFF. The CDR3 nucleotides read TGCGCCAGCAGCCTAGTTGCGGGGAGCTCCTACAATGAGCAGTTCTTC.

The chain employs TRBV5-4 and TRBJ2-2, with D maybe TRBD2 (5 bases). The CDR3 runs 15 residues. V lost 7 bases and J 0 bases, leaving 13 bases between the germline ends. Germline V gene sequence: CDR1 SGHNT, CDR2 YYREEE (reference sequence). CDR3 DNA: TGTGCCAGCGGGCTCAGCGGCACGAACACCGGGGAGCTGTTTTTT. Its protein is CASGLSGTNTGELFF.

This chain joins TRBV15 and TRBJ2-7; TRBD1 might be the D (5 bases). V gave up 0 bases and J gave up 4 bases, with 16 bases separating them. Germline V CDR1 and CDR2: LNHNV, YYDKDF (reference sequence). CDR3 length: 16 amino acids. CDR3 loop: CATSRELAGKNYEQYF. The CDR3 nucleotides read TGTGCCACCAGCAGAGAGCTGGCAGGGAAAAATTACGAGCAGTACTTC.

This clone was seen once. J is TRBJ2-7 and V is TRBV6-1, with TRBD1 matching over 9 bases. CDR1 and CDR2 (germline): MNHNS, SASEGT. This CDR3 contains 16 residues. Trimming cost V 1 base and J 4 bases; bases outside gene matches: 8. This CDR3 is CASSEEGQGNPYEQYF. The CDR3 nucleotides are TGTGCCAGCAGTGAAGAGGGACAGGGAAACCCGTACGAGCAGTACTTC.

This clone has just one count. The V and J genes are TRBV11-2 and TRBJ1-4; tentative D call: TRBD1 (6 bases). The CDR3 is made up of 12 amino acids. The germline V gene has CDR1 SGHAT and CDR2 FQNNGV. V was trimmed by 3 bases and J by 9 bases, leaving 8 bases between them. The CDR3 spells CASSFRDKKLFF. In nucleotides, the CDR3 is TGTGCCAGCAGCTTCCGGGACAAAAAACTGTTTTTT.